This T cell receptor (beta chain) emerged from a study of post-analysis software for immune sequencing data. Comment on this clonotype: Its antigen is currently unknown.

The V gene's germline CDR1 is DFQATT and CDR2 SNEGSKA (reference sequence). The CDR3 is 16 amino acids. V gave up 2 bases and J gave up 0 bases, with 16 bases separating them. Unique molecular identifiers tagged the TCR beta cDNA libraries. TCRdb re-called the PCR reads through MiXCR, storing one row per CDR3 protein. The top ten hold around 5.9% of the sample, which has roughly 540,000 distinct CDR3 sequences, around 31% seen once. Study conclusions and caveats: The study found TRBV5-6, TRBV5-1 and TRBV20-1 among about 5 TRBV segments more frequent in patients than controls.

The source of this sequence is a girl aged 2 to 17 with multiple sclerosis. The sample comprised blood. The V and J genes are TRBV20-1 and TRBJ2-5; weak D call: TRBD2 (7 bases). This CDR3 reads CSARTTSRGNQETQYF. CDR3 coding DNA: TGCAGTGCTAGAACGACTAGCAGGGGAAACCAAGAGACCCAGTACTTC.